The 14 T cell receptor beta chains below come from one sample, sequenced in a study of T cell repertoires in cytomegalovirus infection. TCRdb re-derived calls from the reads in MiXCR, one entry per CDR3 protein. Among around 530,000 distinct CDR3 sequences, around 27% were seen once, and the ten largest hold around 14%. The sample comprised PBMCs. All receptors derive from a human donor in good health (CMV status not recorded). Some clones in this sample may be carry-over from other donors' samples.

This chain connects TRBV18 to TRBJ1-2, with 8 bases identical to TRBD1. This CDR3 has 14 amino acids. V trimming: 2 bases; J trimming: 6 bases; junction bases outside the gene matches: 5. Germline-derived CDR1 and CDR2 are KGHSH and LQKENI. Here the CDR3 DNA reads TGTGCCAGCTCACCAGCGGGACAGGTCCATGGCTACACCTTC. It yields the protein CASSPAGQVHGYTF.

The table lists this clonotype with a few counts. The chain uses TRBV5-4 and TRBJ1-2; D might be TRBD1 (6 bases). This CDR3 spans 19 amino acids. Trimming removed 0 bases from V and 8 bases from J, with 29 bases in between. Germline V gene lookup returns CDR1 SGHNT and CDR2 YYREEE (reference sequence). CDR3 loop: CASSLDPISGVYAGQGYTF. CDR3 DNA: TGTGCCAGCAGCTTGGACCCTATATCCGGAGTTTATGCCGGACAGGGCTACACCTTC.

This clonotype appeared a few times. V gene TRBV23-1 combines with J gene TRBJ1-5; D is unresolved. TRBV23-1 is an open reading frame, and its role is uncertain. Trimming took off 2 bases at V and 7 bases at J, with 18 bases between the two ends. CDR3 length: 16 residues. CDR3 nucleotide sequence: TGCGCCAGCAGTCAAGAAGTACCAGGCGCACGACAGCCCCAGCATTTT. Translated: CASSQEVPGARQPQHF.

The chain combines TRBV7-9 with TRBJ2-4, with 11 bases matching TRBD2. V was pared by 2 bases and J by 0 bases, with 9 bases of the junction left unmatched. This CDR3 contains 19 residues. Germline values: CDR1 SEHNR, CDR2 FQNEAQ (reference sequence). The CDR3 DNA follows: TGTGCCAGCAGCTTAACTACTAGCGGGAGTGGGCTAGCCAAAAACATTCAGTACTTC. Translated, it gives CASSLTTSGSGLAKNIQYF.

This clonotype was seen many times. The V call is TRBV7-8, the J call TRBJ2-7; perhaps TRBD2 as D (6 bases). V gave up 0 bases and J gave up 3 bases, with 18 bases separating them. The CDR3 spans 17 residues. Germline lookup yields CDR1 SGHVS and CDR2 FQNEAQ. CDR3 sequence: CASSLALSASAVYEQYF. The CDR3 region has the DNA TGTGCCAGCAGCTTAGCGCTCTCGGCTAGCGCGGTCTACGAGCAGTACTTC.

The chain uses TRBV29-1 and TRBJ1-1; D is uncertain. V was clipped by 2 bases and J by 10 bases, with 11 bases between them. The CDR3 extends over 11 amino acids. Germline lookup yields CDR1 SQVTM and CDR2 ANQGSEA. CDR3 coding DNA: TGCAGCGTTGAATTGGCCTCCCTAGCTTTCTTT. Residues: CSVELASLAFF.

This clonotype was observed many times. V is TRBV7-8 and J is TRBJ2-7; the D is unclear. V lost 5 bases and J lost 3, with 11 bases in between. Per germline, CDR1 SGHVS and CDR2 FQNEAQ. The CDR3 contains 13 residues. The CDR3 bases are TGTGCCAGCAGCCGAGGTAGCAACTACGAGCAGTACGTC. Translating it yields CASSRGSNYEQYV.

This chain connects TRBV6-1 to TRBJ1-4; unclear D gene. Germline CDR1 MNHNS, CDR2 SASEGT. The CDR3 totals 15 residues. Trimming took 6 bases from V and 4 from J, leaving 15 bases between them. The CDR3 DNA sequence: TGTGCCAGCAGGGATGGACGGGCGGGTAATGAAAAACTGTTTTTT. Translated: CASRDGRAGNEKLFF.

This clonotype was recorded once. The CDR3 DNA reads TGCGCCAGCAGCCCCGGGGGTAGACAGTACACTGAAGCTTTCTTT. Encoded protein: CASSPGGRQYTEAFF. This rearrangement joins TRBV5-1 to TRBJ1-1, with TRBD1 as a possible D gene (5 bases). Germline V gene lookup returns CDR1 SGHRS and CDR2 YFSETQ. V was shortened by 4 bases and J by 3 bases, with 16 bases between the two germline ends. The CDR3 length is 15 residues.

The chain employs TRBV7-2 and TRBJ2-5, with a possible D match to TRBD2 (5 bases). This CDR3 contains 13 residues. The V end was cut by 5 bases, the J end by 2 bases, with 9 bases between. CDR1 and CDR2 (germline): SGHTA, FQGNSA. The CDR3 DNA is TGTGCCAGCAGCACCCGGGAACAAGAGACCCAGTACTTC. Translated: CASSTREQETQYF.

This rearrangement joins TRBV7-1 to TRBJ2-2; TRBD1 is a possible D gene (6 bases). TRBV7-1 is treated as an ORF (open reading frame) with a function not yet certain. The germline V and J ends were trimmed by 5 bases and 3 bases, with 16 bases remaining between them. This CDR3 comprises 16 residues. The CDR3 spells CASSPTGTLDTGELFF. CDR3 sequence (DNA): TGTGCCAGCAGCCCCACCGGGACACTCGACACCGGGGAGCTGTTTTTT.

The V gene is TRBV27, the J gene TRBJ2-1; D is uncertain. The ends were cut back, 4 bases at V and 4 bases at J, with 11 bases in the middle. The CDR3 spans 14 residues. Germline V lookup: CDR1 MNHEY, CDR2 SMNVEV (reference sequence). The CDR3 bases are TGTGCCAGCAGTTCGTCGGCGCGATACAATGAGCAGTTCTTC. It specifies CASSSSARYNEQFF.

The J gene is TRBJ2-1, the V gene TRBV19; D uncertain. CDR3 length: 15 residues. CDR1 and CDR2 from the germline V gene are LNHDA and SQIVND (reference sequence). The V end lost 5 bases, the J end lost 8 bases, and 19 bases lay between the germline ends. The DNA for the CDR3 is TGTGCCAGTAGTGCCCCGATGGTTGGTGTCCATGAGCAGTTCTTC. Protein: CASSAPMVGVHEQFF. Using reference TRBV19 and TRBJ2-1 for the parts outside the CDR3, the full variable domain is DGGITQSPKYLFRKEGQNVTLSCEQNLNHDAMYWYRQDPGQGLRLIYYSQIVNDFQKGDIAEGYSVSREKKESFPLTVTSAQKNPTAFYLCASSAPMVGVHEQFFGPGTRLTVL.

This clonotype was observed many times. V gene TRBV7-8 combines with J gene TRBJ2-2; D may be TRBD2 (7 bases). The CDR3 has 17 amino acids. With 2 bases removed from V and 0 bases from J, the gap between germline ends came to 13 bases. Germline V gene lookup returns CDR1 SGHVS and CDR2 FQNEAQ. CDR3 region: CASSLMGGGPNTGELFF. In DNA form, the CDR3 reads TGTGCCAGCAGCTTAATGGGGGGGGGGCCGAACACCGGGGAGCTGTTTTTT.